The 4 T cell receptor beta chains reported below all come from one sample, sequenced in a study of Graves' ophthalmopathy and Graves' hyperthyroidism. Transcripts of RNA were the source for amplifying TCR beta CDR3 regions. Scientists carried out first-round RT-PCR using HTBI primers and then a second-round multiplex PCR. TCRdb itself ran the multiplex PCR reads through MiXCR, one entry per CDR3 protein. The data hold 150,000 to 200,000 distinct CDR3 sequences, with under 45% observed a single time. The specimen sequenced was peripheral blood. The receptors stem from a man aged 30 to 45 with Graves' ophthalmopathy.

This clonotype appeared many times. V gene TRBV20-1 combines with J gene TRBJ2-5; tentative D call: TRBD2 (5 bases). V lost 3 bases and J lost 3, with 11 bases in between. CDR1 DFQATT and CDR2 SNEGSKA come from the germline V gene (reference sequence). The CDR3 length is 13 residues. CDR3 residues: CSASLAGEETQYF. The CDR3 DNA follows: TGCAGTGCTAGTCTAGCTGGGGAAGAGACCCAGTACTTC.

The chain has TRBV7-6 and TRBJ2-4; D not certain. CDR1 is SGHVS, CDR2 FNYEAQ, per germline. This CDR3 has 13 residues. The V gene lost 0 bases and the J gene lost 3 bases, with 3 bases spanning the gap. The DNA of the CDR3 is TGTGCCAGCAGCTTAGCGGACAAAAACATTCAGTACTTC. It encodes CASSLADKNIQYF.

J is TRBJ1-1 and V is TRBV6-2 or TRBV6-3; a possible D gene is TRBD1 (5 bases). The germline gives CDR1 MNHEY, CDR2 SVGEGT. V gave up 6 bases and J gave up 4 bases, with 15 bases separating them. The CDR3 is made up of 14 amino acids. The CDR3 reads CASRRTVGGTEAFF. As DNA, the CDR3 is TGTGCCAGCAGAAGAACCGTTGGGGGCACTGAAGCTTTCTTT.

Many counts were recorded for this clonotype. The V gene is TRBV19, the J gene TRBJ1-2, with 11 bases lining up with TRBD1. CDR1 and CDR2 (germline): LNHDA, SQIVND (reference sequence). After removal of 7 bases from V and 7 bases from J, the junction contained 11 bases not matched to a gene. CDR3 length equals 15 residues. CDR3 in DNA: TGTGCCAGTATGGACTTCCGGGACAGGGGGACTGGCTACACCTTC. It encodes CASMDFRDRGTGYTF.